The 22 T cell receptor beta chains reported below all come from one sample, sequenced in a study of shared clonotypes between healthy human individuals. Assay: immunoSEQ multiplex PCR; the TCRdb copy retains only in-frame clones and omits some. The sample has under 2,500,000 clones; approximately 96% are singletons. Sequenced: naive CD4+ T cells sorted from blood. Stated subset: CD45RA+ positively selected. The receptors were sampled from a man aged 18 to 30 in good health.

V is TRBV5-6 and J is TRBJ2-7, with D possibly TRBD1 on 5 matching bases. V lost 0 bases to trimming and J lost 1 base, with 11 bases between them. The CDR3 has 15 amino acids. The germline gives CDR1 SGHDT, CDR2 YYEEEE. The CDR3 DNA reads TGTGCCAGCAGCTTGGCAGGGTCCCTATCCTACGAGCAGTACTTC. It yields the protein CASSLAGSLSYEQYF.

This chain uses TRBV6-1 with TRBJ1-4; D is possibly TRBD1 (5 bases). The CDR3 has 14 amino acids. Trimming pared 4 bases from V and 3 bases from J, leaving 9 bases between. The germline V gene encodes CDR1 MNHNS and CDR2 SASEGT. The CDR3 sequence is CASSGGLPNEKLFF. As DNA, the CDR3 is TGTGCCAGCAGTGGGGGGTTGCCTAATGAAAAACTGTTTTTT.

This clone was counted a single time. The chain combines TRBV11-2 with TRBJ1-2; unclear D gene. Trimming shortened V by 1 base and J by 9 bases, and 12 bases separated the two germline ends. Germline CDR1 reads SGHAT; CDR2 reads FQNNGV. The CDR3 runs to 13 residues. The CDR3 region is CASSLAAALRYTF. DNA for the CDR3: TGTGCCAGCAGCTTAGCGGCGGCGCTTCGCTACACCTTC.

The chain has TRBV5-1 and TRBJ2-7, with TRBD2 identical over 7 bases. After removal of 0 bases from V and 4 bases from J, the junction contained 10 bases not matched to a gene. This CDR3 is built from 16 residues. CDR1 is SGHRS, CDR2 YFSETQ, per germline. CDR3 in amino acids: CASSLESGARIYEQYF. Here the CDR3 DNA reads TGCGCCAGCAGCTTGGAGAGCGGGGCGCGGATATACGAGCAGTACTTC.

The chain uses TRBV6-1 and TRBJ2-6; D is unclear. Germline V gene lookup returns CDR1 MNHNS and CDR2 SASEGT. The CDR3 has 15 residues. Deletions cut 3 bases from V and 2 bases from J, with 8 bases between. The DNA of the CDR3 is TGTGCCAGCAGTGAGGCTGGGCCTGGGGCCAACGTCCTGACTTTC. It encodes CASSEAGPGANVLTF.

The chain couples TRBV2 to TRBJ2-7; tentative D call: TRBD2 (5 bases). Trimming removed 2 bases at V and 3 bases at J, with 8 bases between. This CDR3 region has 13 residues. CDR1 and CDR2 from the germline V gene are SNHLY and FYNNEI. CDR3 nucleotides: TGTGCCAGCAGTGAACAGACTAACTACGAGCAGTACTTC. Translation gives CASSEQTNYEQYF.

The rearrangement uses TRBV11-2 and TRBJ2-7; D is perhaps TRBD2 (6 bases). The CDR3 has 16 residues. The V gene lost 3 bases and the J gene lost 0 bases, with 15 bases spanning the gap. In germline, CDR1 is SGHAT, CDR2 FQNNGV. CDR3 nucleotide sequence: TGTGCCAGCAGCTTCCGGGCGGGACTGAGCTCCTACGAGCAGTACTTC. Residues: CASSFRAGLSSYEQYF.

This chain links TRBV18 with TRBJ2-5; TRBD2 matches at 9 bases. The CDR3 runs 15 residues. Germline V gene sequence: CDR1 KGHSH, CDR2 LQKENI. With V trimmed by 8 bases and J by 2 bases, 9 bases remained unmatched. The CDR3 nucleotides are TGTGCCAGCCGACTTCGACTAGCGGATCAAGAGACCCAGTACTTC. It yields the protein CASRLRLADQETQYF.

V and J are TRBV10-3 and TRBJ2-6; the D call may be TRBD1 or TRBD2 (6 bases each). The CDR3 extends over 19 amino acids. Trimming pared 3 bases from V and 0 bases from J, leaving 18 bases between. CDR1 ENHRY and CDR2 SYGVKD come from the germline V gene. The CDR3 is CAISDRRERGASGANVLTF. The CDR3 DNA reads as TGTGCCATCAGTGATAGGAGGGAAAGGGGGGCCTCTGGGGCCAACGTCCTGACTTTC.

The rearrangement joins TRBV19 to TRBJ1-4; no definite D call. The CDR3 length is 13 residues. The V and J ends lost 8 bases and 7 bases respectively, with 14 bases between them. Germline V gives CDR1 LNHDA, CDR2 SQIVND (reference sequence). CDR3 in DNA: TGTGCCAGTTCTCTTTCGACGAGTGAAAAACTGTTTTTT. As protein: CASSLSTSEKLFF. The full variable domain, rest sourced from reference TRBV19 and TRBJ1-4, is DGGITQSPKYLFRKEGQNVTLSCEQNLNHDAMYWYRQDPGQGLRLIYYSQIVNDFQKGDIAEGYSVSREKKESFPLTVTSAQKNPTAFYLCASSLSTSEKLFFGSGTQLSVL.

The chain employs TRBV19 and TRBJ2-7; the D call may be TRBD1 or TRBD2 (6 bases each). The CDR3 is made up of 13 amino acids. V was clipped by 8 bases and J by 6 bases, with 17 bases between them. CDR1 LNHDA and CDR2 SQIVND come from the germline V gene (reference sequence). CDR3 region: CASRGQGTAEQYF. CDR3 coding DNA: TGTGCCAGTCGGGGGCAGGGAACCGCCGAGCAGTACTTC. Combining the CDR3 with reference TRBV19 and TRBJ2-7 gives the whole variable domain DGGITQSPKYLFRKEGQNVTLSCEQNLNHDAMYWYRQDPGQGLRLIYYSQIVNDFQKGDIAEGYSVSREKKESFPLTVTSAQKNPTAFYLCASRGQGTAEQYFGPGTRLTVT.

This clone was counted only a few times. This chain uses TRBV2 with TRBJ1-2; D call uncertain. In germline, CDR1 is SNHLY, CDR2 FYNNEI. Trimming removed 1 base at V and 7 bases at J, with 13 bases between. This CDR3 has 14 residues. The CDR3 sequence is CASSEVASVGGYTF. The DNA of the CDR3 is TGTGCCAGCAGTGAAGTAGCTTCAGTGGGTGGCTACACCTTC.

A single count supports this clone. The chain is built from TRBV6-5 and TRBJ2-1; TRBD2 agrees at 9 bases. J lost 8 bases, V lost 10 bases, and 15 bases had no gene match. This CDR3 is 15 amino acids long. The germline V gene encodes CDR1 MNHEY and CDR2 SVGAGI. CDR3 sequence reads: CATHRAGGPSDEQFF. The CDR3, as DNA: TGTGCCACCCACCGGGCGGGAGGGCCTAGCGATGAGCAGTTCTTC.

A remark on this clone: One junction end does not reproduce the germline sequence, and a read error may be involved. This chain links TRBV7-7 with TRBJ2-7, with D maybe TRBD2 (7 bases). The germline V gene has CDR1 SSHAT and CDR2 FNYEAQ (reference sequence). This CDR3 contains 15 residues. CDR3 amino acids: CASSLGGAGLYEQYF. In nucleotides, the CDR3 is TGTGCTAGCAGCTTAGGGGGGGCTGGTTTGTACGAGCAGTACTTC. Based on the CDR3 plus reference TRBV7-7 and TRBJ2-7, the full variable domain is GAGVSQSPRYKVTKRGQDVTLRCDPISSHATLYWYQQALGQGPEFLTYFNYEAQPDKSGLPSDRFSAERPEGSISTLTIQRTEQRDSAMYRCASSLGGAGLYEQYFGPGTRLTVT.

V and J are TRBV28 and TRBJ2-7; D possibly matches TRBD1 or TRBD2 (6 bases each). CDR3 size: 14 residues. The V end was cut by 7 bases, the J end by 0 bases, with 13 bases between. The germline CDR1 and CDR2 sequences are MDHEN and SYDVKM. The CDR3 loop is CASNPGAISYEQYF. CDR3 bases: TGTGCCAGCAATCCGGGGGCCATCTCCTACGAGCAGTACTTC.

This chain joins TRBV19 and TRBJ2-5, with 9 positions matching TRBD1. Germline CDR1 and CDR2: LNHDA and SQIVND (reference sequence). Losses at the gene ends were 6 bases for V and 5 bases for J; bases not matched to a gene: 4. The CDR3 has 13 amino acids. The CDR3 loop reads CASRGQGHETQYF. In DNA form, the CDR3 reads TGTGCCAGTAGGGGACAGGGACATGAGACCCAGTACTTC.

The chain combines TRBV11-2 with TRBJ2-3; TRBD2 matches 8 bases. Germline V gives CDR1 SGHAT, CDR2 FQNNGV. The CDR3 length is 15 residues. Trimming removed 5 bases from V and 1 base from J; junction bases left unmatched: 5. The CDR3: CASSNGGAGTDTQYF. DNA of the CDR3: TGTGCCAGCAGCAACGGGGGGGCCGGCACAGATACGCAGTATTTT. Full variable domain (missing parts from reference TRBV11-2 and TRBJ2-3): EAGVAQSPRYKIIEKRQSVAFWCNPISGHATLYWYQQILGQGPKLLIQFQNNGVVDDSQLPKDRFSAERLKGVDSTLKIQPAKLEDSAVYLCASSNGGAGTDTQYFGPGTRLTVL.

This clone turned up a few times. The chain links TRBV2 to TRBJ1-5; TRBD1 matches at 7 bases. The germline V gene has CDR1 SNHLY and CDR2 FYNNEI. J gave up 5 bases and V 8 bases, and 6 bases lay outside the gene matches. This CDR3 is 13 amino acids long. The CDR3 region is CASQDREDQPQHF. As DNA, the CDR3 is TGTGCCAGCCAAGACAGGGAGGATCAGCCCCAGCATTTT.

This chain connects TRBV6-1 to TRBJ2-7; TRBD2 agrees at 10 bases. The CDR3 totals 14 residues. V trimming: 10 bases; J trimming: 9 bases; junction bases outside the gene matches: 15. Germline-derived CDR1 and CDR2 are MNHNS and SASEGT. DNA of the CDR3: TGTGCCACCTACCACGGACTAGCGGTCCTTGGGCAGTACTTC. Translated, it gives CATYHGLAVLGQYF.

V and J are TRBV10-3 and TRBJ1-2; D not resolved. The CDR3 sequence is 14 residues long. Deletions cut 6 bases from V and 4 bases from J, with 15 bases between. Looked up from germline, CDR1 is ENHRY and CDR2 is SYGVKD. This chain's CDR3 is CAIRQLPLGYGYTF. The CDR3 coding sequence is TGTGCCATCAGACAGCTCCCTCTGGGCTATGGCTACACCTTC.

This clone was recorded once. CDR3 sequence: CASSYQTSVIDEQYF. The DNA of the CDR3 is TGTGCCAGCAGTTACCAAACTAGCGTGATTGACGAGCAGTACTTC. The rearrangement uses TRBV6-5 and TRBJ2-7; 7 positions agree with TRBD2. V was pared by 2 bases and J by 5 bases, with 9 bases of the junction left unmatched. The CDR3 is 15 residues long. From germline, CDR1 is MNHEY and CDR2 SVGAGI.

For this clone: This sample also contains other DNA sequences that code for the same CDR3. This sequence joins TRBV6-1 and TRBJ2-7; D is possibly TRBD2 (5 bases). Germline V gives CDR1 MNHNS, CDR2 SASEGT. Trimming removed 0 bases from V and 4 bases from J, with 7 bases in between. CDR3 size: 13 residues. The CDR3: CASSEARGYEQYF. As DNA, the CDR3 is TGTGCCAGCAGTGAAGCGAGAGGGTACGAGCAGTACTTC.